This passage covers 23 T cell receptor beta chains from one sample sequenced in a study of Ad26.COV2.S vaccination and SARS-CoV-2 variants. Treatment given: about 20 received Ad26.COV2.S at low or high dose, single or two shots; about 5 received placebo; per-sample allocation not given. On day 63 after the first injection, vaccine and placebo recipients gave samples. The method was immunoSEQ multiplex PCR; TCRdb's version includes in-frame clones alone and lacks a portion of them. The repertoire consists of under 600,000 clones, with 89% occurring once and the leading ten covering approximately 1.7%. The source material was peripheral blood, sampled in a trial of Ad26.COV2.S vaccine versus placebo. These receptors were obtained from a person between 18 and 60 years old who received the Ad26.COV2.S COVID-19 vaccine or a placebo.

J is TRBJ2-7 and V is TRBV4-1; unclear D gene. The V end lost 1 base, the J end lost 3 bases, and 13 bases lay between the germline ends. The germline gives CDR1 MGHRA, CDR2 YSYEKL. This CDR3 spans 15 amino acids. The CDR3 reads CASSQGETEVYEQYF. In DNA, the CDR3 is TGCGCCAGCAGCCAAGGGGAAACTGAAGTCTACGAGCAGTACTTC.

The chain carries TRBV7-2 and TRBJ1-5; D gene unclear. The V gene lost 1 base and the J gene lost 7 bases, with 14 bases spanning the gap. CDR1 and CDR2 from the germline V gene are SGHTA and FQGNSA. This CDR3 spans 15 amino acids. CDR3 amino acids: CASSLDRGRSQPQHF. The CDR3 bases are TGTGCCAGCAGCTTAGATCGGGGTAGGAGCCAGCCCCAGCATTTT.

The chain employs TRBV2 and TRBJ2-5; 7 bases are shared with TRBD1. Germline CDR1 reads SNHLY; CDR2 reads FYNNEI. The CDR3 length is 15 residues. J was trimmed by 7 bases and V by 8 bases; bases with no gene match: 16. The CDR3 DNA is TGTGCCAGCCAAAATGACAGGGCCCTAACCTCGACCCAGTACTTC. Its translation: CASQNDRALTSTQYF.

The chain joins TRBV5-4 to TRBJ2-1; a possible D gene is TRBD2 (5 bases). This CDR3 is 12 amino acids long. The V and J ends lost 2 bases and 8 bases respectively, with 8 bases between them. Germline CDR1 reads SGHNT; CDR2 reads YYREEE (reference sequence). CDR3 residues: CASSLLGDEQFF. CDR3 in DNA: TGTGCCAGCAGCTTACTGGGAGATGAGCAGTTCTTC.

This clone has a single count. The chain uses TRBV6-1 and TRBJ1-2; possible D gene TRBD1, 5 bases. CDR3 length equals 13 residues. Germline CDR1 reads MNHNS; CDR2 reads SASEGT. Trimming removed 2 bases at V and 8 bases at J, with 12 bases between. The CDR3 DNA follows: TGTGCCAGCAGTGAACTTACAGGAAAGGGCTACACCTTC. Amino acid sequence: CASSELTGKGYTF.

Remarks on this clone: The junction shows a germline mismatch at one end, possibly a read error. The chain employs TRBV12-3 or TRBV12-4 and TRBJ2-1; no reliable D call. The CDR3 runs to 11 residues. This chain's CDR3 is CASRVGPAEIF. CDR3 in DNA: TGTGCCAGCAGAGTCGGACCGGCCGAGATCTTC.

The chain carries TRBV5-3 and TRBJ2-2; D not resolved. TRBV5-3 is placed among ORFs of uncertain function. The CDR3 runs to 14 residues. V lost 4 bases, J lost 3 bases, and 10 bases lay in between. As DNA, the CDR3 is TGTGCCAGAAGCCGCCGTCGGGACACCGGGGAGCTGTTTTTT. This translates into CARSRRRDTGELFF.

V is TRBV30 and J is TRBJ1-6; 7 bases fit TRBD1. Germline CDR1 reads GTSNPN; CDR2 reads SVGIG (reference sequence). The length of the CDR3 is 14 residues. The V segment lost 1 base and the J segment 9 bases; nucleotides outside the gene matches: 6. Here the CDR3 reads CAWSAGTAGSPLHF. The CDR3 DNA reads TGTGCCTGGAGTGCCGGGACAGCGGGTTCACCCCTCCACTTT.

The chain has TRBV5-1 and TRBJ2-5, with 8 bases matching TRBD2. Germline CDR1 is SGHRS and CDR2 is YFSETQ. The length of the CDR3 is 15 residues. J lost 3 bases, V lost 4 bases, and 8 bases had no gene match. The CDR3 DNA reads as TGCGCCAGCAGCACTAGCGGTAAGGGGGAAGAGACCCAGTACTTC. This gives the protein CASSTSGKGEETQYF.

There are a few counts of this clone. CDR3 protein: CASRDRGTEAFF. The CDR3 bases are TGTGCCAGTCGAGACAGAGGCACTGAAGCTTTCTTT. The V and J genes are TRBV19 and TRBJ1-1, with D possibly being TRBD1 (5 bases). The CDR3 extends over 12 amino acids. Trimming took off 8 bases at V and 4 bases at J, with 11 bases between the two ends. CDR1 and CDR2 (germline): LNHDA, SQIVND (reference sequence).

This clone has just a few counts. CDR3 coding DNA: TGTGCCAGCAGCCGGCCTCCGGTAGATACGCAGTATTTT. Translation gives CASSRPPVDTQYF. The rearrangement links TRBV7-6 to TRBJ2-3, with no clear D. V gave up 5 bases and J gave up 5 bases, with 11 bases separating them. Germline CDR1 SGHVS, CDR2 FNYEAQ. This CDR3 is built from 13 residues. Supplemented by reference TRBV7-6 and TRBJ2-3, the full variable domain reads GAGVSQSPRYKVTKRGQDVALRCDPISGHVSLYWYRQALGQGPEFLTYFNYEAQQDKSGLPNDRFSAERPEGSISTLTIQRTEQRDSAMYRCASSRPPVDTQYFGPGTRLTVL.

The chain employs TRBV5-1 and TRBJ2-5; TRBD2 agrees at 8 bases. Germline CDR1 and CDR2: SGHRS and YFSETQ. The CDR3 runs 16 residues. J lost 1 base, V lost 4 bases, and 9 bases had no gene match. The CDR3, as DNA: TGCGCCAGCAGCACCGGGACTAGGGGGTCCCAAGAGACCCAGTACTTC. It encodes CASSTGTRGSQETQYF.

This clone has only one observation. The V call is TRBV3-1 (or the pseudogene TRBV3-2), the J call TRBJ1-1; no reliable D call. Deletions cut 2 bases from V and 3 bases from J, with 13 bases between. Germline-derived CDR1 and CDR2 are LGHDT and YNNKEL (reference sequence). The CDR3 length is 15 residues. CDR3 bases: TGTGCCAGCAGCCAACCGGGAGCAGGCGACACTGAAGCTTTCTTT. As protein: CASSQPGAGDTEAFF.

The V gene is TRBV27, the J gene TRBJ2-3; 9 bases agree with TRBD2. The V segment lost 5 bases and the J segment 0 bases; nucleotides outside the gene matches: 6. Germline V gives CDR1 MNHEY, CDR2 SMNVEV (reference sequence). The CDR3 spans 16 residues. This CDR3 is CASSLRTSGSTDTQYF. CDR3 in DNA: TGTGCCAGCAGTCTCCGAACTAGCGGGAGCACAGATACGCAGTATTTT.

The V gene is TRBV28, the J gene TRBJ1-5, with D perhaps matching TRBD1 (6 bases). Germline CDR1 reads MDHEN; CDR2 reads SYDVKM. CDR3 length: 15 residues. V was cut by 7 bases and J by 6 bases, with 19 bases left in between. Written as DNA, the CDR3 is TGTGCCAGCACCCCGGGGGGCAGGGCAGGTCAGCCCCAGCATTTT. Translating gives CASTPGGRAGQPQHF.

The rearrangement joins TRBV28 to TRBJ1-1, with D possibly being TRBD1 (5 bases). The length of the CDR3 is 16 residues. The ends were cut back, 2 bases at V and 1 base at J, with 14 bases in the middle. Germline lookup yields CDR1 MDHEN and CDR2 SYDVKM. CDR3 sequence (DNA): TGTGCCAGCAGTTTACTCTGGATGGGGGGGAACACTGAAGCTTTCTTT. This codes for CASSLLWMGGNTEAFF.

To note about this clone: Other DNA variants within this sample encode the same CDR3. This chain links TRBV19 with TRBJ1-5, with a tentative D call TRBD1 (6 bases). Trimming pared 3 bases from V and 2 bases from J, leaving 8 bases between. The CDR3 is made up of 14 amino acids. The V gene's germline CDR1 is LNHDA and CDR2 SQIVND (reference sequence). CDR3 amino acids: CASSIPGGNQPQHF. DNA for the CDR3: TGTGCCAGTAGTATTCCAGGGGGCAATCAGCCCCAGCATTTT. Full variable domain (missing parts from reference TRBV19 and TRBJ1-5): DGGITQSPKYLFRKEGQNVTLSCEQNLNHDAMYWYRQDPGQGLRLIYYSQIVNDFQKGDIAEGYSVSREKKESFPLTVTSAQKNPTAFYLCASSIPGGNQPQHFGDGTRLSIL.

The chain uses TRBV9 and TRBJ2-1, with 7 bases matching TRBD2. Germline CDR1 is SGDLS and CDR2 is YYNGEE. V shed 4 bases and J 3 bases; nucleotides not matched to a gene: 7. The CDR3 is 15 amino acids. CDR3 in DNA: TGTGCCAGCAGCCCTCGCGGGACTAACTACAATGAGCAGTTCTTC. It specifies CASSPRGTNYNEQFF. The full variable domain, its missing parts supplied by reference TRBV9 and TRBJ2-1, is DSGVTQTPKHLITATGQRVTLRCSPRSGDLSVYWYQQSLDQGLQFLIQYYNGEERAKGNILERFSAQQFPDLHSELNLSSLELGDSALYFCASSPRGTNYNEQFFGPGTRLTVL.

The chain uses TRBV5-4 and TRBJ1-4, with D possibly matching TRBD1 (5 bases). This CDR3 region has 18 residues. Looked up from germline, CDR1 is SGHNT and CDR2 is YYREEE (reference sequence). The V and J ends lost 0 bases and 8 bases respectively, with 23 bases between them. In DNA form, the CDR3 reads TGTGCCAGCAGCTTGGGACCCCCCGGCGGGCAGGGTGGAGAAAAACTGTTTTTT. Translated: CASSLGPPGGQGGEKLFF.

The chain carries TRBV5-1 and TRBJ2-3, with no clear D. The CDR3 extends over 17 amino acids. Trimming pared 3 bases from V and 0 bases from J, leaving 17 bases between. Germline V lookup: CDR1 SGHRS, CDR2 YFSETQ. CDR3 amino acids: CASSSARKYSSTDTQYF. Here the CDR3 DNA reads TGCGCCAGCAGCTCAGCCAGAAAATATTCTAGCACAGATACGCAGTATTTT. Together with reference TRBV5-1 and TRBJ2-3, the CDR3 gives the full variable domain: KAGVTQTPRYLIKTRGQQVTLSCSPISGHRSVSWYQQTPGQGLQFLFEYFSETQRNKGNFPGRFSGRQFSNSRSEMNVSTLELGDSALYLCASSSARKYSSTDTQYFGPGTRLTVL.

The rearrangement joins TRBV18 to TRBJ2-3; 10 positions match TRBD2. From germline, CDR1 is KGHSH and CDR2 LQKENI. The CDR3 totals 17 residues. V was clipped by 4 bases and J by 5 bases; unmatched bases: 12. The CDR3 coding sequence is TGTGCCAGCTCACGAACCGCCCTAGCGGGAGAGGGAGATACGCAGTATTTT. Its protein product is CASSRTALAGEGDTQYF. The variable domain in full, completed from reference TRBV18 and TRBJ2-3, reads NAGVMQNPRHLVRRRGQEARLRCSPMKGHSHVYWYRQLPEEGLKFMVYLQKENIIDESGMPKERFSAEFPKEGPSILRIQQVVRGDSAAYFCASSRTALAGEGDTQYFGPGTRLTVL.

The chain joins TRBV3-1 (or the pseudogene TRBV3-2) to TRBJ2-6; possibly TRBD1 for D (6 bases). Trimming took 1 base from V and 2 from J, leaving 9 bases between them. The CDR3 extends over 16 amino acids. From germline, CDR1 is LGHDT and CDR2 YNNKEL (reference sequence). CDR3 nucleotide sequence: TGTGCCAGCAGCCAAGGGGGACACCCTGGGGCCAACGTCCTGACTTTC. Translation: CASSQGGHPGANVLTF.

V gene TRBV11-2 combines with J gene TRBJ1-5, with D possibly being TRBD1 (5 bases). The CDR3 is 17 amino acids. Germline-derived CDR1 and CDR2 are SGHAT and FQNNGV. V was shortened by 3 bases and J by 1 base, with 16 bases between the two germline ends. CDR3 in DNA: TGTGCCAGCAGCTTTGAGAGGGGACGGCAGAGCAATCAGCCCCAGCATTTT. Its translation: CASSFERGRQSNQPQHF.